This paragraph covers one TCR beta chain sequence. The sample holds many counts of this clonotype. There is no known antigen for this receptor. Qualities for individual bases were not recorded, and no much larger clone is one base off. Unfractionated whole blood was collected in Tempus Blood RNA tubes, and total RNA was extracted from that blood. Five or six healthy volunteers were used as TCR sequencing controls and were bled at day 0, 2 weeks and 6 weeks. The data stem from a study of human T cells and chemical hapten exposure (dated by TCRdb to about 2021). As for the study more broadly: Libraries were pooled for sequencing, and per-sample TCR yields varied mainly because of small differences in library volumes within the pool. The study tracked peripheral blood TCR repertoire changes in vivo during primary and secondary sensitization to the hapten diphenylcyclopropenone (DPC) in alopecia patients.

The CDR3 starts with the cysteine, ends with the phenylalanine, and has 15 residues. Of the read, only the CDR3 DNA is kept; its 45 bases are in frame from base 1. According to the germline V gene (reference sequence), CDR1 reads DFQATT and CDR2 reads SNEGSKA. V is cut back by 6 bases and J by 6 bases, with 13 bases in the junction unmatched. The investigation overall reported the following: Repeated subsampling changed both the strength of the expansion versus patch-test correlation and the threshold at which that correlation became significant. The number of TCRs above 1 in 1000 frequency did not change with DPC sensitization; there was no evidence of global repertoire structure alterations.

Library preparation attached unique molecular identifiers to individual cDNA molecules for quantitative, reproducible TCR counting. For every blood RNA sample, sequencing covered both the TCR alpha and TCR beta chains. The paper's processing steps were these. A median of roughly 99,000 TCRs per sample was observed, with a range of about 23,224 to 750,000. V, J and CDR3 annotation of the TCR reads was carried out using the Decombinator software suite. To make PS versus PT1 abundance plots, every sample was subsampled to the same number of TCRs (28,000). TCRs were defined as expanded if absent before sensitization and observed at least eight times at the 2-week time point. TCRdb reran the public reads through fastp at Q25 and MiXCR, keeping productive beta chains. Rows with a matching CDR3 protein are joined into one entry that keeps the most common DNA and genes. It is TCRdb's table, rather than the study itself, that gives the V and J calls and clone size. For this sample the table gives more than 100,000 distinct CDR3 sequences, of which over 6.5% were detected only once. Jointly, the top ten make up just over 1.4% of the sample.

What was sequenced was whole blood. The source is a human donor in good health. Some clones in this sample may be carry-over from other donors' samples. Donor details come from another sample of the same person, matched by shared clones. Recombination joined TRBV20-1 with TRBJ2-7; 11 middle bases align to TRBD2. The CDR3 amino acid sequence is: CSAQTSGKLWGEQYF. The nucleotides are TGCAGTGCCCAGACTAGCGGGAAATTATGGGGCGAGCAGTACTTC.